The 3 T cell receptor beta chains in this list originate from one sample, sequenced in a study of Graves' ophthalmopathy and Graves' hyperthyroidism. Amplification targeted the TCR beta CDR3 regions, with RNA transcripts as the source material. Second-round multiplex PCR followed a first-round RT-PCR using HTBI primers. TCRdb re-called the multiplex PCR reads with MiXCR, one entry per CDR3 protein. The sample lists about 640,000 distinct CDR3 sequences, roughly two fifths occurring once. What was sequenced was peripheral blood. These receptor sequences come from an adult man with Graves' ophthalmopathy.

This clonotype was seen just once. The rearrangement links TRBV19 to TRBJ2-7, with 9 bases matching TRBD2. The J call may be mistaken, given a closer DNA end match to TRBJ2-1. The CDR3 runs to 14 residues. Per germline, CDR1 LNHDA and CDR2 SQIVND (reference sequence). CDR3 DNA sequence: TGTGCCAGCACAACTAGCGGGCAATACAATGAGCAGTTCTTC. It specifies CASTTSGQYNEQFF.

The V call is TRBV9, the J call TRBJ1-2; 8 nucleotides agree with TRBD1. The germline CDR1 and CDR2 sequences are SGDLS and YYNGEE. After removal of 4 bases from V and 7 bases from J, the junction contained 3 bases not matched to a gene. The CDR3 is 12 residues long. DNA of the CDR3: TGTGCCAGCAGCACAGGGGGGGGTGGCTACACCTTC. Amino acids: CASSTGGGGYTF.

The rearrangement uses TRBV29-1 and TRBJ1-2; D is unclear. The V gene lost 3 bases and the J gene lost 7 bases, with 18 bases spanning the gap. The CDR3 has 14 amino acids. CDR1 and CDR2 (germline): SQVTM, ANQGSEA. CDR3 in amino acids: CSVEEVTDSCGYTF. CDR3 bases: TGCAGCGTTGAGGAAGTCACAGACTCCTGTGGCTACACCTTC.